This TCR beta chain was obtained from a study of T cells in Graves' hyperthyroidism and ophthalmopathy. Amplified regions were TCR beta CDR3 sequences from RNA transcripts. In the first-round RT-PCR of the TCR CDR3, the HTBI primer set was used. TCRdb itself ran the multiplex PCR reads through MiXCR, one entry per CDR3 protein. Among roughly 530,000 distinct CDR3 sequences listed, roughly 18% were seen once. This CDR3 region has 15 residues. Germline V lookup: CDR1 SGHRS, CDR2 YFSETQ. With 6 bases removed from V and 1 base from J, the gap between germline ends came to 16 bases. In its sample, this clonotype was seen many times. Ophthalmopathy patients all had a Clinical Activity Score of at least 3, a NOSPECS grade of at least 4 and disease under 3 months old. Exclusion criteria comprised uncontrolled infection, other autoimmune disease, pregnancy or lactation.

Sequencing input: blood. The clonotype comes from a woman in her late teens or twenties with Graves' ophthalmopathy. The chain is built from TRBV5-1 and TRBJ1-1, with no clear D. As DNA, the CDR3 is TGCGCCAGCAACCCGGACTTATCGAGGAACACTGAAGCTTTCTTT. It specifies CASNPDLSRNTEAFF. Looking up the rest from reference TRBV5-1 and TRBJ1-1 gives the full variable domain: KAGVTQTPRYLIKTRGQQVTLSCSPISGHRSVSWYQQTPGQGLQFLFEYFSETQRNKGNFPGRFSGRQFSNSRSEMNVSTLELGDSALYLCASNPDLSRNTEAFFGQGTRLTVV.